This TCR beta chain was sequenced for a study of T cell responses to AZD1222 COVID-19 vaccine. Study conclusions and caveats: Donors in the cohort were predominantly white British and more often female, and clonal diversity was possibly underestimated. Only after the peak T cell response were repertoires sampled. The study found Spike-specific TCR breadth and depth rose after two AZD1222 doses.

Generated by immunoSEQ multiplex PCR, the TCRdb table keeps only in-frame clones and is missing some. The sample has around 100,000 clones; approximately 90% are singletons. Trimming removed 2 bases at V and 8 bases at J, with 21 bases between. The CDR3 sequence is 16 residues long. CDR1 is SNHLY, CDR2 FYNNEI, per germline. Comment on this clone: Antigen specificity is unknown.

The rearrangement joins TRBV2 to TRBJ1-2; TRBD1 is a possible D gene (6 bases). The starting material was peripheral blood, obtained on day 0 of AZD1222 vaccination. The clonotype comes from an adult in good health. The CDR3 reads CASSESGTPALPGYTF. In DNA, the CDR3 is TGTGCCAGCAGTGAATCTGGGACACCCGCTTTACCCGGCTACACCTTC.